Listed here are 17 T cell receptor beta chains from one sample, sequenced in a study of blood T cells in healthy people across ages (dated by TCRdb to between 2014 and 2017). The receptor library was made with 5' RACE. A second PCR of roughly 6 to 11 cycles was run with a J-beta primer mix and a sample-barcoded 5' primer. The public reads were run again by TCRdb, first through fastp at Q25 and then through MiXCR, and only productive beta chains were kept. Duplicate CDR3 protein sequences are folded into a single record with the most common DNA and genes. For this sample there are 1.5 million to 2 million distinct CDR3 sequences; 30% to 40% appear just once. The top ten hold 23% of the sample. The sequencing input was blood. The receptors were gathered from a human donor in good health.

V gene TRBV5-1 combines with J gene TRBJ1-2; 7 bases agree with TRBD1. This CDR3 has 15 amino acids. Germline V gene sequence: CDR1 SGHRS, CDR2 YFSETQ. V was clipped by 4 bases and J by 5 bases; unmatched bases: 11. Here the CDR3 reads CASSAHGTEAYGYTF. DNA for the CDR3: TGCGCCAGCAGCGCACACGGGACAGAAGCGTATGGCTACACCTTC.

This clonotype was observed a few times. The chain joins TRBV19 to TRBJ1-2; 12 bases match TRBD1. CDR1 LNHDA and CDR2 SQIVND come from the germline V gene (reference sequence). Losses at the gene ends were 8 bases for V and 2 bases for J; bases not matched to a gene: 6. This CDR3 has 15 residues. The CDR3 is CASRDRGLSNYGYTF. CDR3 sequence (DNA): TGTGCCAGTCGGGACAGGGGGCTTTCAAACTATGGCTACACCTTC. The entire variable domain, with the rest obtained from reference TRBV19 and TRBJ1-2, is as follows: DGGITQSPKYLFRKEGQNVTLSCEQNLNHDAMYWYRQDPGQGLRLIYYSQIVNDFQKGDIAEGYSVSREKKESFPLTVTSAQKNPTAFYLCASRDRGLSNYGYTFGSGTRLTVV.

The J gene is TRBJ2-3, the V gene TRBV4-1; D possibly corresponds to TRBD1 (6 bases). The germline V and J ends were trimmed by 4 bases and 1 base, with 12 bases remaining between them. This CDR3 spans 15 amino acids. Per germline, CDR1 MGHRA and CDR2 YSYEKL. The CDR3 spells CASSPIKGGTDTQYF. As DNA, the CDR3 is TGCGCCAGCAGCCCCATCAAGGGGGGCACAGATACGCAGTATTTT.

There are many counts of this clonotype. The chain couples TRBV5-6 to TRBJ2-7, with 7 bases aligning to TRBD1. Per germline, CDR1 SGHDT and CDR2 YYEEEE. The CDR3 spans 14 residues. V trimming: 5 bases; J trimming: 2 bases; junction bases outside the gene matches: 7. DNA of the CDR3: TGTGCCAGCAGACGACAGGGTGGGGCCTACGAGCAGTACTTC. This codes for CASRRQGGAYEQYF.

V gene TRBV5-1 combines with J gene TRBJ2-3, with 10 bases matching TRBD2. V was pared by 2 bases and J by 4 bases, with 7 bases of the junction left unmatched. Germline V CDR1 and CDR2: SGHRS, YFSETQ. CDR3 length equals 16 residues. CDR3 protein: CASSFPASGGPDTQYF. The CDR3 DNA follows: TGCGCCAGCAGCTTTCCTGCTAGCGGGGGCCCAGATACGCAGTATTTT.

This clonotype was seen more than once but under ten times. The chain carries TRBV9 and TRBJ1-1, with D maybe TRBD1 (6 bases). The V end lost 0 bases, the J end lost 5 bases, and 14 bases lay between the germline ends. Germline V CDR1 and CDR2: SGDLS, YYNGEE. The length of the CDR3 is 15 residues. DNA of the CDR3: TGTGCCAGCAGCGTAGCTGGACGGGGGGCTACTGAAGCTTTCTTT. Protein product: CASSVAGRGATEAFF.

J is TRBJ2-4 and V is TRBV7-2; D unclear. The J call may be faulty, since TRBJ2-5 better matches the DNA end. Germline assignment: CDR1 SGHTA and CDR2 FQGNSA. This CDR3 spans 14 amino acids. CDR3 nucleotide sequence: TGTGCCAGCAGCTTAGGGGCAGAGAAAGAGACCCAGTACTTC. Residues: CASSLGAEKETQYF.

This clonotype was observed a handful of times. The chain is built from TRBV4-2 and TRBJ2-2; D is possibly TRBD1 (7 bases). This CDR3 spans 16 amino acids. The V end was cut by 4 bases, the J end by 7 bases, with 19 bases between. The V gene's germline CDR1 is LGHNA and CDR2 YNFKEQ. CDR3: CASSPLSRGAYGELFF. In DNA form, the CDR3 reads TGTGCCAGCAGCCCCCTGAGCAGGGGGGCGTACGGGGAGCTGTTTTTT.

The chain is built from TRBV5-1 and TRBJ2-5; TRBD2 matches 10 bases. Germline V gives CDR1 SGHRS, CDR2 YFSETQ. Unmatched junction bases numbered 3, after V lost 0 bases and J lost 4 bases. The CDR3 length is 15 residues. The CDR3 region is CASSLDPSGGETQYF. The CDR3, as DNA: TGCGCCAGCAGCTTGGATCCTAGCGGGGGAGAGACCCAGTACTTC.

This clonotype came up many times. The chain joins TRBV3-1 to TRBJ2-5, with D unresolved. Germline loops: CDR1 LGHDT, CDR2 YNNKEL (reference sequence). This CDR3 has 14 amino acids. Trimming took 0 bases from V and 0 from J, leaving 5 bases between them. Here the CDR3 reads CASSQDSNQETQYF. Written as DNA, the CDR3 is TGTGCCAGCAGCCAAGACTCCAACCAAGAGACCCAGTACTTC.

V and J are TRBV7-2 and TRBJ1-6; possibly TRBD1 for D (5 bases). This CDR3 contains 16 residues. CDR1 and CDR2 from the germline V gene are SGHTA and FQGNSA. Trimming shortened V by 2 bases and J by 4 bases, and 12 bases separated the two germline ends. The CDR3 bases are TGTGCCAGCAGCTTAAACGCCAGGGCTTATAATTCACCCCTCCACTTT. Amino acids: CASSLNARAYNSPLHF.

The chain is built from TRBV20-1 and TRBJ2-7; 9 bases fit TRBD2. The CDR3 runs 15 residues. Germline V CDR1 and CDR2: DFQATT, SNEGSKA (reference sequence). V lost 3 bases to trimming and J lost 0 bases; unmatched junction nucleotides: 6. The CDR3 protein is CSARELSGGSYEQYF. The DNA for the CDR3 is TGCAGTGCTAGGGAGCTTAGCGGGGGCTCCTACGAGCAGTACTTC.

This clonotype came up a few times. The chain combines TRBV12-5 with TRBJ1-6; perhaps TRBD1 as D (5 bases). The CDR3 sequence is 15 residues long. Germline CDR1 reads LGHNT; CDR2 reads FRNRAP. V was clipped by 4 bases and J by 7 bases, with 14 bases between them. The CDR3 sequence: CASGSRDPSNSPLHF. CDR3 in DNA: TGTGCTAGTGGTTCTCGGGACCCTTCCAATTCACCCCTCCACTTT.

The chain links TRBV18 to TRBJ2-1; 7 bases fit TRBD1. The J call could be wrong; TRBJ2-7 is a better fit for the DNA end. The CDR3 runs to 15 residues. The germline gives CDR1 KGHSH, CDR2 LQKENI. This CDR3 reads CASSPNGQAYNEQYF. Here the CDR3 DNA reads TGTGCCAGCTCACCCAACGGACAGGCTTACAATGAGCAGTACTTC.

This clonotype has a count of ten or more. Relative to the germline gene, one junction end is altered; a read error may explain this. V and J are TRBV5-1 and TRBJ2-7; TRBD2 matches at 7 bases. Germline V lookup: CDR1 SGHRS, CDR2 YFSETQ. The CDR3 consists of 13 residues. CDR3 bases: TGTGCCAGCAGCTTGGGAGGGTTCTACGAGCAGTACTTC. Residues: CASSLGGFYEQYF.

Concerning this clonotype itself: The missing conserved phenylalanine or tryptophan at the end of this CDR3 makes a read error likely. The chain recombines TRBV7-2 with TRBJ1-1, with unresolved D. The CDR3 is 14 amino acids. CDR1 is SGHTA and CDR2 is FQGNSA in the germline V gene. V was clipped by 0 bases and J by 7 bases, with 12 bases between them. In DNA, the CDR3 is TGTGCCAGCAGCTTAGCGAGTGGCATGCTTGAAGCTTTCCTT. Its translation: CASSLASGMLEAFL.

This clonotype occurred many times. The rearrangement joins TRBV20-1 to TRBJ2-1; TRBD1 agrees at 10 bases. CDR3 length equals 16 residues. The trim removed 0 bases at V and 4 bases at J, leaving 6 bases unmatched. Per germline, CDR1 DFQATT and CDR2 SNEGSKA (reference sequence). This CDR3 reads CSARDRDRGDYNEQFF. In DNA, the CDR3 is TGCAGTGCTAGAGATAGGGACAGGGGAGATTACAATGAGCAGTTCTTC.